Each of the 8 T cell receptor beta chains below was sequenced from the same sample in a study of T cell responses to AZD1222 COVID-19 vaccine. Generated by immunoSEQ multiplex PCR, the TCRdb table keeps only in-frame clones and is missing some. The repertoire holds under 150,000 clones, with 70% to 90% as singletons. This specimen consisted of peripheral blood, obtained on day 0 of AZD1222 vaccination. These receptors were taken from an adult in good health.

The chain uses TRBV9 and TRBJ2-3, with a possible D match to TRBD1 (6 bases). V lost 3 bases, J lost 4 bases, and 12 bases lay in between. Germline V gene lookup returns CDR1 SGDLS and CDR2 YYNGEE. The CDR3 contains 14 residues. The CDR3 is CASSEQGRPDTQYF. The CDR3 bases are TGTGCCAGCAGCGAACAGGGCCGGCCAGATACGCAGTATTTT. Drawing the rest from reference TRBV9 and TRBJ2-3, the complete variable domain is DSGVTQTPKHLITATGQRVTLRCSPRSGDLSVYWYQQSLDQGLQFLIQYYNGEERAKGNILERFSAQQFPDLHSELNLSSLELGDSALYFCASSEQGRPDTQYFGPGTRLTVL.

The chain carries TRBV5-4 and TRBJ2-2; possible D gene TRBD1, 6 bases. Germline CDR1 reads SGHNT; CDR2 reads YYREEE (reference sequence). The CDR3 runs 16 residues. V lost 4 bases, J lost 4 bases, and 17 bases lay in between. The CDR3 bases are TGTGCCAGCAGCCCAGGCGGACAGATGGGCACCGGGGAGCTGTTTTTT. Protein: CASSPGGQMGTGELFF.

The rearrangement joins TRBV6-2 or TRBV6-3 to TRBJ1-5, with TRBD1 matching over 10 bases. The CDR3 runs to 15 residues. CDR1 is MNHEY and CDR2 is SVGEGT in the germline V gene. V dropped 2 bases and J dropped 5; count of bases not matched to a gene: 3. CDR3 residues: CASSYQGQGHQPQHF. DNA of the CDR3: TGTGCCAGCAGTTACCAGGGACAGGGGCATCAGCCCCAGCATTTT.

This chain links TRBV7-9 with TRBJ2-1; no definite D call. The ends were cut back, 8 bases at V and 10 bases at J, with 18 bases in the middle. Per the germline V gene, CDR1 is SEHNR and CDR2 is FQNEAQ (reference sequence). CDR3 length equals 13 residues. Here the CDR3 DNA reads TGTGCCAGCGCTTTGTACGGTTTCTGGGAGCAGTTCTTC. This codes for CASALYGFWEQFF.

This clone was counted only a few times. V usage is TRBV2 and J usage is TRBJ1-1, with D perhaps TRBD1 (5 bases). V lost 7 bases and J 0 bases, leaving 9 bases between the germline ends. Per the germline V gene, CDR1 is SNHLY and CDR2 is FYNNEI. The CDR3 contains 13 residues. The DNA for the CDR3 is TGTGCCAGCACATGGGGGTTGAACACTGAAGCTTTCTTT. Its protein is CASTWGLNTEAFF. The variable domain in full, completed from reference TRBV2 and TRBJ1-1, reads EPEVTQTPSHQVTQMGQEVILRCVPISNHLYFYWYRQILGQKVEFLVSFYNNEISEKSEIFDDQFSVERPDGSNFTLKIRSTKLEDSAMYFCASTWGLNTEAFFGQGTRLTVV.

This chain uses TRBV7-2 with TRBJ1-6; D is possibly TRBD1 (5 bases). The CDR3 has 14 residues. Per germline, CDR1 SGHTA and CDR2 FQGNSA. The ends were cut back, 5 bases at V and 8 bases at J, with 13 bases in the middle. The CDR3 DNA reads TGTGCCAGCAGCCCCTCGCCAGGGTATTCACCCCTCCACTTT. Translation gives CASSPSPGYSPLHF.

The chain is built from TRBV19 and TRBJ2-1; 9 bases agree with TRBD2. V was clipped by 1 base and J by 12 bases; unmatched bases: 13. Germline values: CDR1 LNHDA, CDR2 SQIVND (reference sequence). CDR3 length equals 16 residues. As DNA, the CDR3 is TGTGCCAGTAGTATAGTACTAGCGGGCGTCCTGAAGGCGCAGTTCTTC. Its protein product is CASSIVLAGVLKAQFF.

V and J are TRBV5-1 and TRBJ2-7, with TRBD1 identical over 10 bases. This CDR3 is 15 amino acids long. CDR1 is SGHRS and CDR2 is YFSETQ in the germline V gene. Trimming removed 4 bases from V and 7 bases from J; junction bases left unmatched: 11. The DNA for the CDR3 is TGCGCCAGCAGCGGGACCGGGACAGGGGTGCGAGAGCAGTACTTC. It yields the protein CASSGTGTGVREQYF. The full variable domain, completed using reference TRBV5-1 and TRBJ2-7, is KAGVTQTPRYLIKTRGQQVTLSCSPISGHRSVSWYQQTPGQGLQFLFEYFSETQRNKGNFPGRFSGRQFSNSRSEMNVSTLELGDSALYLCASSGTGTGVREQYFGPGTRLTVT.